This T cell receptor (beta chain) appears in the sequencing data of a study of cytomegalovirus exposure and HLA in healthy donors. Broader study findings: Analysis was carried out at a later point, and it linked a missense DCLRE1C variant to TCR beta V- and J-gene trimming.

A remark on this clone: As yet, its antigen is unknown.

V trimming: 6 bases; J trimming: 4 bases; junction bases outside the gene matches: 8. The CDR3 sequence is 14 residues long. Germline V gives CDR1 SGHAT, CDR2 FQNNGV. Primers: 60 Vbeta forward and 13 Jbeta reverse. Sequenced by immunoSEQ multiplex PCR; TCRdb stores in-frame clones only, minus some. The table has roughly 13,000 clones, approximately 57% seen once. Nominally healthy donors provided the samples, though records likely missed some immune exposures. The TCR comes from a woman aged 50 to 60 in good health and CMV-seropositive. The sample consisted of PBMCs. This chain uses TRBV11-2 with TRBJ1-2; 7 positions agree with TRBD1. DNA for the CDR3: TGTGCCAGCAGGCGACCGGGACAGACCTATGGCTACACCTTC. It yields the protein CASRRPGQTYGYTF.